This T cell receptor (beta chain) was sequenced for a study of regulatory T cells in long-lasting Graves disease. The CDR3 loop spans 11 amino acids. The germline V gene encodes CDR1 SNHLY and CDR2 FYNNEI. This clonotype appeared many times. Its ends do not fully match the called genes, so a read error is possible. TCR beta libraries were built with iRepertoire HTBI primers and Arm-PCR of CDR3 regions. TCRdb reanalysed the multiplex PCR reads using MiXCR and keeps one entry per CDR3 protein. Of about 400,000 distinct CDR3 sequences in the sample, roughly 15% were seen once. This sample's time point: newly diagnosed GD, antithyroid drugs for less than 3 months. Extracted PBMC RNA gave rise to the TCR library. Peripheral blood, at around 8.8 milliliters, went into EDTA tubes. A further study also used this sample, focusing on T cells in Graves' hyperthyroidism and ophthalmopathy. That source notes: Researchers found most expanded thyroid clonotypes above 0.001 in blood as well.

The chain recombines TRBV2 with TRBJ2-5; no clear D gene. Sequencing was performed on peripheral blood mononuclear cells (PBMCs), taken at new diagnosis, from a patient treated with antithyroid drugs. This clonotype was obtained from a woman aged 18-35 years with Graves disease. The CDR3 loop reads CASSEGLTQYF. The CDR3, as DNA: TGTGCCAGCAGCGAAGGCCTGACCCAGTACTTC.